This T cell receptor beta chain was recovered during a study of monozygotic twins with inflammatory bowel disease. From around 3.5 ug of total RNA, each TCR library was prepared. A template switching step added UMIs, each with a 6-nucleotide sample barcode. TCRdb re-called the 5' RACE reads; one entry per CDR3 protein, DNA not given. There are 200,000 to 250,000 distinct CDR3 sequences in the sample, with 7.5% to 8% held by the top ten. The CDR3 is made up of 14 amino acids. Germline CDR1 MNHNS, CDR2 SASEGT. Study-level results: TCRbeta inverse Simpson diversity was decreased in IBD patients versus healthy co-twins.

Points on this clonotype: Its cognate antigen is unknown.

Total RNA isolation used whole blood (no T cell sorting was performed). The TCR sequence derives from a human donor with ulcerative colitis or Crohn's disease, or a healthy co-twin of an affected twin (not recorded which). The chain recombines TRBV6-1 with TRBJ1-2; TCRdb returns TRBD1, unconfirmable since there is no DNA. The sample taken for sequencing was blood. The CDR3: CASSRDTGTRGYTF.